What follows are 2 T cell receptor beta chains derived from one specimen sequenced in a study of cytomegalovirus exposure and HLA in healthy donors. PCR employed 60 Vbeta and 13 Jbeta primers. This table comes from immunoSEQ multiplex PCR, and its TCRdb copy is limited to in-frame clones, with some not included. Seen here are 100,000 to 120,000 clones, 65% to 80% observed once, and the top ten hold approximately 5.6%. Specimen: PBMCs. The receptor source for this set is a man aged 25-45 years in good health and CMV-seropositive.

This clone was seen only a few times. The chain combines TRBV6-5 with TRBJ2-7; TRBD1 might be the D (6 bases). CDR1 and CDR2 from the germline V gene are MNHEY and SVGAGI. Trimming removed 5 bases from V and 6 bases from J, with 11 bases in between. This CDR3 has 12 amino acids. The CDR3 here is CASSPLTGEQYF. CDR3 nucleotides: TGTGCCAGCAGTCCGCTGACAGGCGAGCAGTACTTC.

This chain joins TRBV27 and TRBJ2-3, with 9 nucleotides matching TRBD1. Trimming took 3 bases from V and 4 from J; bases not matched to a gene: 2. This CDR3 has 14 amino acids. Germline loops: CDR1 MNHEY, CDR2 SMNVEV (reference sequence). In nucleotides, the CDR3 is TGTGCCAGCAGTTTGGGACAGGGACCAGATACGCAGTATTTT. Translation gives CASSLGQGPDTQYF.